This T cell receptor (beta chain) appears in the sequencing data of a study of cytomegalovirus exposure and HLA in healthy donors. V gave up 3 bases and J gave up 8 bases; unmatched junction bases: 12. The V gene's germline CDR1 is LNHDA and CDR2 SQIVND (reference sequence). The CDR3 loop spans 18 amino acids. Vbeta (60) and Jbeta (13) primers were used in the PCR. Sequencing used immunoSEQ multiplex PCR; TCRdb keeps in-frame clones, though not all of them. The sample shows about 130,000 clones, roughly 80% of them seen only once. Sequencing input: PBMCs. The sequence was obtained from a boy between 10 and 17 years old in good health and CMV-seronegative. The rearrangement joins TRBV19 to TRBJ2-1, with 14 nucleotides matching TRBD2. This CDR3 reads CASSMPHIGTSGGYEQFF. As DNA, the CDR3 is TGTGCCAGTAGTATGCCCCACATCGGGACTAGCGGGGGATATGAGCAGTTCTTC. The variable domain in full, with the rest retrieved from reference TRBV19 and TRBJ2-1, is DGGITQSPKYLFRKEGQNVTLSCEQNLNHDAMYWYRQDPGQGLRLIYYSQIVNDFQKGDIAEGYSVSREKKESFPLTVTSAQKNPTAFYLCASSMPHIGTSGGYEQFFGPGTRLTVL.